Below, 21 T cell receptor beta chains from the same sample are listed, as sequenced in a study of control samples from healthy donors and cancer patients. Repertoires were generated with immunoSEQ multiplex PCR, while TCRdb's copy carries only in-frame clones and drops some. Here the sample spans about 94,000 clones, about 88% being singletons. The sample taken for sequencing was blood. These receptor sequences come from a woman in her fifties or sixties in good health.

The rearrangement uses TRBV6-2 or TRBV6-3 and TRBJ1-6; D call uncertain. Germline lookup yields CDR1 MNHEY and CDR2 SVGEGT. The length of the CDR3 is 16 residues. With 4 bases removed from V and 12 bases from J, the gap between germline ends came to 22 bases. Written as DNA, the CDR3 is TGTGCCAGCAGTTCCCACGGACTCGGGGTGTGGGGACCCCTCCACTTT. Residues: CASSSHGLGVWGPLHF.

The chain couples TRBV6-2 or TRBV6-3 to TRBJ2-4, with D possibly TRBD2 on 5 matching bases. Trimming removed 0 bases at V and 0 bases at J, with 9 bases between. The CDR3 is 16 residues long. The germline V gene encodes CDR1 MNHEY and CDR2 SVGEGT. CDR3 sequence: CASSYSTTVAKNIQYF. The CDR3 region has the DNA TGTGCCAGCAGTTACTCGACTACGGTAGCCAAAAACATTCAGTACTTC.

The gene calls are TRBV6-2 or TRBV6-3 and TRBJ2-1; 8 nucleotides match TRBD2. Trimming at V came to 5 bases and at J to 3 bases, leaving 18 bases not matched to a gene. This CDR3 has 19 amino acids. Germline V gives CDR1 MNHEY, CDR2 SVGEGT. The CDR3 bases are TGTGCCAGCAGTACACGAGTGGCGGCGGGAGGAGCCCTCTACAATGAGCAGTTCTTC. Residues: CASSTRVAAGGALYNEQFF.

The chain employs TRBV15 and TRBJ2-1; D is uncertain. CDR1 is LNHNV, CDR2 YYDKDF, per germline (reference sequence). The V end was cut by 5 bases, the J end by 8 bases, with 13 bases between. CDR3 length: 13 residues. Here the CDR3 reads CATSGAALDEQFF. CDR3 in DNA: TGTGCCACCAGCGGCGCAGCTCTGGATGAGCAGTTCTTC.

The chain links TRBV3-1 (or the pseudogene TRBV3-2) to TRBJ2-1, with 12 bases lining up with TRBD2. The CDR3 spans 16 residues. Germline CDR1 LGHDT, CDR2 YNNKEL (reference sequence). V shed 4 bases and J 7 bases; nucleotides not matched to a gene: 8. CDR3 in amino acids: CASSRPSGRAGNEQFF. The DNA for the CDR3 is TGTGCCAGCAGCCGACCTAGCGGGAGGGCCGGGAATGAGCAGTTCTTC.

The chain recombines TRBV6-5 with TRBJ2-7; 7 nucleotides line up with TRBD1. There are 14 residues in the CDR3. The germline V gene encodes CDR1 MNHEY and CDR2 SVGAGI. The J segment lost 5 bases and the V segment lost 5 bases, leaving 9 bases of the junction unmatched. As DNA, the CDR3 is TGTGCCAGCAGTCCAGACAGGGCCTCTGACGAGCAGTACTTC. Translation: CASSPDRASDEQYF.

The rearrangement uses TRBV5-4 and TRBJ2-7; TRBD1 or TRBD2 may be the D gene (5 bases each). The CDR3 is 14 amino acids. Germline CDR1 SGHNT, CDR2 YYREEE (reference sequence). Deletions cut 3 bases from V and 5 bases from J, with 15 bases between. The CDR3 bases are TGTGCCAGCAGCTCCGCTACAGGACTCCACGAGCAGTACTTC. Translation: CASSSATGLHEQYF.

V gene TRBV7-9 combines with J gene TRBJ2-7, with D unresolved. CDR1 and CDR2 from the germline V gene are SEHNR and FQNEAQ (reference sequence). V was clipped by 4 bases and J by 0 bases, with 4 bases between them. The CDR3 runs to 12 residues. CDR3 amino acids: CASSSSSYEQYF. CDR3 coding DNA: TGTGCCAGCAGCTCCAGCTCCTACGAGCAGTACTTC. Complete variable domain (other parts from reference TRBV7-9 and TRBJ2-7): DTGVSQNPRHKITKRGQNVTFRCDPISEHNRLYWYRQTLGQGPEFLTYFQNEAQLEKSRLLSDRFSAERPKGSFSTLEIQRTEQGDSAMYLCASSSSSYEQYFGPGTRLTVT.

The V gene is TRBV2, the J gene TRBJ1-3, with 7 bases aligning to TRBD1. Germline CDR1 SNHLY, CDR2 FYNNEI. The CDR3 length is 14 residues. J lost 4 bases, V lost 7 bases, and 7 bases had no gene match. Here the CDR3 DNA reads TGTGCCAGCAAGATGACAGGGTACGGAAACACCATATATTTT. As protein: CASKMTGYGNTIYF.

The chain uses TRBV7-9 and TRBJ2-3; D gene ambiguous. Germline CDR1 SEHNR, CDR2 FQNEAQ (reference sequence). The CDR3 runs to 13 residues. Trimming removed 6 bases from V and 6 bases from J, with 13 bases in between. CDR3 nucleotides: TGTGCCAGCAGTCGGACCGATTGGGATACGCAGTATTTT. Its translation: CASSRTDWDTQYF.

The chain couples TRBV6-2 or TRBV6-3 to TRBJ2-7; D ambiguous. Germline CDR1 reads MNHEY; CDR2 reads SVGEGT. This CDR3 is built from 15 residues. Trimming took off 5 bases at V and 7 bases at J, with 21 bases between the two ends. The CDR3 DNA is TGTGCCAGCAGTCTCACTCTAGGGTCGTTAAGTGAGCAGTACTTC. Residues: CASSLTLGSLSEQYF.

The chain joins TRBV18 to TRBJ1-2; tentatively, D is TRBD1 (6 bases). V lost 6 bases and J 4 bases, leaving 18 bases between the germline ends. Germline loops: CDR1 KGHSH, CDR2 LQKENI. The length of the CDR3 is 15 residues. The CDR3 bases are TGTGCCAGCTCCCCCGGGACACCAGAAACCTATGGCTACACCTTC. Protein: CASSPGTPETYGYTF.

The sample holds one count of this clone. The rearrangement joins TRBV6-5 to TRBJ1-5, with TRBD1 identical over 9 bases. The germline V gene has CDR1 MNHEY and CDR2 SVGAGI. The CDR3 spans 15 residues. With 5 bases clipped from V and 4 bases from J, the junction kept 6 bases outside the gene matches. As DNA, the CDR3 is TGTGCCAGCAGTCCATGGACAGGGGAGAATCAGCCCCAGCATTTT. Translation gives CASSPWTGENQPQHF.

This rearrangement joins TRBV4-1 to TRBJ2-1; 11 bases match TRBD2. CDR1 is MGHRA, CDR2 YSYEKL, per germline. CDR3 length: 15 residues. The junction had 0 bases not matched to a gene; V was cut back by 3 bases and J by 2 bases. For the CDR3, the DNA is TGCGCCAGCAGCCAGACTAGCGGGGCCTACAATGAGCAGTTCTTC. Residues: CASSQTSGAYNEQFF.

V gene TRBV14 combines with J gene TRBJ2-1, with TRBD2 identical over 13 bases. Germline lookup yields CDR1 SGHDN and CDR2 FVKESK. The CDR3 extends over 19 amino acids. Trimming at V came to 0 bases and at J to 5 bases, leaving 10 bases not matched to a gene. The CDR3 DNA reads TGTGCCAGCAGCCAAGAGGTCCAGACTAGCGGGGGGCTAAACAATGAGCAGTTCTTC. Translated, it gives CASSQEVQTSGGLNNEQFF.

CDR3: CASSQEPDGGRWYEQYF. CDR3 DNA sequence: TGCGCCAGCAGCCAAGAACCGGACGGAGGGAGATGGTACGAGCAGTACTTC. The chain links TRBV4-1 to TRBJ2-7, with D possibly matching TRBD2 (6 bases). The germline gives CDR1 MGHRA, CDR2 YSYEKL. The V and J ends lost 0 bases and 4 bases respectively, with 19 bases between them. The CDR3 is 17 residues long.

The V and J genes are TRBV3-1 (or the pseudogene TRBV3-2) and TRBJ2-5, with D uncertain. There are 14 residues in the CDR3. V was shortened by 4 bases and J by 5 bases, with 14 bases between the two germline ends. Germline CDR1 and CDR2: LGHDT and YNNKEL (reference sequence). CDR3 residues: CASSRELEAETQYF. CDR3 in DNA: TGTGCCAGCAGCCGCGAATTAGAGGCGGAGACCCAGTACTTC.

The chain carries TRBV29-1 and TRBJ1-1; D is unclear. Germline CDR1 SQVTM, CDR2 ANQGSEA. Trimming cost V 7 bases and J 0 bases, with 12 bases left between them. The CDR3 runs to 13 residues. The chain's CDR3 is CSGFGSVNTEAFF. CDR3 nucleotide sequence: TGCAGCGGATTTGGGTCCGTGAACACTGAAGCTTTCTTT. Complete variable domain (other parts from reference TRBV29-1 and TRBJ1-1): SAVISQKPSRDICQRGTSLTIQCQVDSQVTMMFWYRQQPGQSLTLIATANQGSEATYESGFVIDKFPISRPNLTFSTLTVSNMSPEDSSIYLCSGFGSVNTEAFFGQGTRLTVV.

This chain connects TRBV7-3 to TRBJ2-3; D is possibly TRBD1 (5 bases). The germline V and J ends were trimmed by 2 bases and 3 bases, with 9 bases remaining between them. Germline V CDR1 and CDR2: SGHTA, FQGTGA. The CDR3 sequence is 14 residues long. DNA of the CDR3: TGTGCCAGCAGCTTATACAGGACGACAGATACGCAGTATTTT. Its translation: CASSLYRTTDTQYF.

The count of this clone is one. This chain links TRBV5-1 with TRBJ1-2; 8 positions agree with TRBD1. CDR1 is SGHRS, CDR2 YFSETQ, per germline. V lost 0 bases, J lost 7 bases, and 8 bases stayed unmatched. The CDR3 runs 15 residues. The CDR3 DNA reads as TGCGCCAGCAGCTTGGAATATGGGACAGGCTCTGGCTACACCTTC. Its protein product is CASSLEYGTGSGYTF.

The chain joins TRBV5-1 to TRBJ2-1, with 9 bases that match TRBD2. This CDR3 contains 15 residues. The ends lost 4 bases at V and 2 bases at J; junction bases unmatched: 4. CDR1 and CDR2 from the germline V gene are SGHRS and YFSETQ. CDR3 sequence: CASSQAGGAYNEQFF. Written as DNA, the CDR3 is TGCGCCAGCAGCCAGGCGGGGGGGGCCTACAATGAGCAGTTCTTC. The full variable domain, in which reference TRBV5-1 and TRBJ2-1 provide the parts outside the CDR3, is KAGVTQTPRYLIKTRGQQVTLSCSPISGHRSVSWYQQTPGQGLQFLFEYFSETQRNKGNFPGRFSGRQFSNSRSEMNVSTLELGDSALYLCASSQAGGAYNEQFFGPGTRLTVL.